The 17 T cell receptor beta chains below come from one sample, sequenced in a study of cytomegalovirus exposure and HLA in healthy donors. PCR involved 60 Vbeta and 13 Jbeta primers. Sequencing used immunoSEQ multiplex PCR; TCRdb keeps in-frame clones, though not all of them. The sample gives about 150,000 clones, about 60% of which show up once; about 7.1% is in the top ten. Sample: PBMCs. Every receptor here comes from a woman in her fifties or sixties in good health and CMV-seropositive.

V gene TRBV28 combines with J gene TRBJ2-5; TRBD2 matches 8 bases. The length of the CDR3 is 15 residues. Trimming removed 10 bases from V and 4 bases from J; junction bases left unmatched: 14. Per the germline V gene, CDR1 is MDHEN and CDR2 is SYDVKM. The CDR3 DNA follows: TGTGCCATTTCGACCGCGGGGAGCGGGAGAGAGACCCAGTACTTC. As protein: CAISTAGSGRETQYF. Full variable domain (remainder filled in from reference TRBV28 and TRBJ2-5): DVKVTQSSRYLVKRTGEKVFLECVQDMDHENMFWYRQDPGLGLRLIYFSYDVKMKEKGDIPEGYSVSREKKERFSLILESASTNQTSMYLCAISTAGSGRETQYFGPGTRLLVL.

The chain recombines TRBV28 with TRBJ1-2, with 7 bases identical to TRBD1. V dropped 1 base and J dropped 3; count of bases not matched to a gene: 8. From germline, CDR1 is MDHEN and CDR2 SYDVKM. This CDR3 comprises 16 residues. This CDR3 reads CASSLLQGPLDYGYTF. CDR3 DNA sequence: TGTGCCAGCAGTTTATTACAGGGGCCTTTGGACTATGGCTACACCTTC.

This chain connects TRBV5-5 to TRBJ2-3, with 11 positions matching TRBD2. Germline V gene data show CDR1 as SGHKS and CDR2 as YYEKEE (reference sequence). This CDR3 has 15 residues. V was clipped by 1 base and J by 4 bases; unmatched bases: 2. Here the CDR3 reads CASSLTSGSPDTQYF. In nucleotides, the CDR3 is TGTGCCAGCAGCTTGACTAGCGGGAGCCCAGATACGCAGTATTTT.

The chain uses TRBV7-2 and TRBJ2-2; 12 bases map to TRBD2. V was pared by 4 bases and J by 7 bases, with 7 bases of the junction left unmatched. Per germline, CDR1 SGHTA and CDR2 FQGNSA. The CDR3 consists of 16 residues. The CDR3 DNA sequence: TGTGCCAGCAGCTCCTCTCCGGGACTAGCGGGCGGGGAGCTGTTTTTT. Translating it yields CASSSSPGLAGGELFF. Based on the CDR3 plus reference TRBV7-2 and TRBJ2-2, the full variable domain is GAGVSQSPSNKVTEKGKDVELRCDPISGHTALYWYRQSLGQGLEFLIYFQGNSAPDKSGLPSDRFSAERTGGSVSTLTIQRTQQEDSAVYLCASSSSPGLAGGELFFGEGSRLTVL.

This chain links TRBV2 with TRBJ1-5, with D possibly matching TRBD1 (6 bases). Trimming left V 9 bases short and J 1 base short, with 16 bases between. The CDR3 is 15 amino acids. Germline V gene data show CDR1 as SNHLY and CDR2 as FYNNEI. The CDR3 region has the DNA TGTGCCAGTAGGGGGGAGGGCGGCAGCAATCAGCCCCAGCATTTT. As protein: CASRGEGGSNQPQHF.

The V call is TRBV29-1, the J call TRBJ2-7; possibly TRBD2 for D (5 bases). The V end lost 4 bases, the J end lost 3 bases, and 10 bases lay between the germline ends. The germline V gene has CDR1 SQVTM and CDR2 ANQGSEA. The CDR3 covers 12 residues. This CDR3 is CSVVRGGYEQYF. CDR3 bases: TGCAGCGTTGTTAGAGGAGGCTACGAGCAGTACTTC.

Details on this clone: Distinct nucleotide sequences in the sample also encode this CDR3. The V gene is TRBV11-2, the J gene TRBJ2-7; possible D gene TRBD2, 7 bases. The CDR3 runs 14 residues. V was trimmed by 5 bases and J by 3 bases, leaving 14 bases between them. CDR1 and CDR2 from the germline V gene are SGHAT and FQNNGV. The CDR3 sequence is CASSLGGGGYEQYF. The CDR3 region has the DNA TGTGCCAGCAGCCTTGGGGGAGGGGGCTACGAGCAGTACTTC.

V is TRBV28 and J is TRBJ1-3, with unresolved D. CDR3 length equals 13 residues. V lost 8 bases, J lost 5 bases, and 13 bases lay in between. The V gene's germline CDR1 is MDHEN and CDR2 SYDVKM. The CDR3 DNA reads as TGTGCCAGCTCGGAGTTAGTCCGAAACACCATATATTTT. Residues: CASSELVRNTIYF.

V is TRBV21-1 and J is TRBJ1-2; the listed D gene, TRBD1, was not tested against the DNA. TRBV21-1 is marked as a pseudogene. This CDR3 has 15 residues. The CDR3 bases are TGTGCCAGCAGTTCGTGGACAGGGCGTGACTATGGCTACACCTTC. This encodes CASSSWTGRDYGYTF.

This clone appeared a few times. The J gene is TRBJ2-6, the V gene TRBV4-3; D remains ambiguous. Germline lookup yields CDR1 LGHNA and CDR2 YSLEER. This CDR3 spans 18 amino acids. V lost 0 bases to trimming and J lost 0 bases, with 12 bases between them. The DNA for the CDR3 is TGCGCCAGCAGCCAAGATCTTTTACGGAGCTCTGGGGCCAACGTCCTGACTTTC. Protein sequence: CASSQDLLRSSGANVLTF.

This chain links TRBV4-3 with TRBJ2-2, with a possible D match to TRBD2 (5 bases). In germline, CDR1 is LGHNA, CDR2 YSLEER. The CDR3 sequence is 15 residues long. The germline V and J ends were trimmed by 0 bases and 4 bases, with 9 bases remaining between them. CDR3 loop: CASSQEVGGTGELFF. As DNA, the CDR3 is TGCGCCAGCAGCCAAGAAGTCGGAGGCACCGGGGAGCTGTTTTTT.

This chain uses TRBV28 with TRBJ1-2; D gene uncertain. Trimming shortened V by 2 bases and J by 2 bases, and 9 bases separated the two germline ends. Germline assignment: CDR1 MDHEN and CDR2 SYDVKM. The CDR3 covers 14 residues. This chain's CDR3 is CASSLKNRNYGYTF. The CDR3 region has the DNA TGTGCCAGCAGTTTAAAAAACAGAAACTATGGCTACACCTTC.

The chain joins TRBV29-1 to TRBJ2-3; 10 nucleotides align to TRBD1. The J segment lost 3 bases and the V segment lost 3 bases, leaving 6 bases of the junction unmatched. This CDR3 has 15 amino acids. Germline assignment: CDR1 SQVTM and CDR2 ANQGSEA. The CDR3 protein is CSVEGTGVGTDTQYF. CDR3 nucleotide sequence: TGCAGCGTTGAGGGGACAGGGGTGGGGACAGATACGCAGTATTTT.

This clone was counted only a few times. The V call is TRBV5-4, the J call TRBJ2-2; a weak D match, TRBD1 (6 bases). The V and J ends lost 4 bases and 6 bases respectively, with 13 bases between them. This CDR3 has 14 residues. Germline CDR1 and CDR2: SGHNT and YYREEE (reference sequence). CDR3 sequence (DNA): TGTGCCAGCAGCCCAGAGGGGGTATCCGGGGAGCTGTTTTTT. This sequence encodes CASSPEGVSGELFF.

V usage is TRBV6-5 and J usage is TRBJ1-1; D call uncertain. The V and J ends lost 8 bases and 10 bases respectively, with 20 bases between them. The germline gives CDR1 MNHEY, CDR2 SVGAGI. The CDR3 covers 13 residues. CDR3 coding DNA: TGTGCCAGCCTCCGCCCCCCGACTGTGGGAGCTTTCTTT. Encoded protein: CASLRPPTVGAFF.

The chain recombines TRBV19 with TRBJ2-1; 15 nucleotides match TRBD2. Germline-derived CDR1 and CDR2 are LNHDA and SQIVND (reference sequence). V shed 5 bases and J 7 bases; nucleotides not matched to a gene: 6. The CDR3 sequence is 16 residues long. The CDR3 DNA is TGTGCCAGTAGTGAGGTCGGGACTAGCGGGAGGAATGAGCAGTTCTTC. Amino acid sequence: CASSEVGTSGRNEQFF.

This chain connects TRBV25-1 to TRBJ2-1; TRBD2 matches at 9 bases. This CDR3 has 16 residues. Trimming removed 1 base from V and 12 bases from J; junction bases left unmatched: 13. Germline-derived CDR1 and CDR2 are MGHDK and SYGVNS. CDR3 DNA: TGTGCCAGCAGTGAATCAGGAGCGGGAGGTTTCGATGGGCAGTTCTTC. As protein: CASSESGAGGFDGQFF.